These 20 T cell receptor beta chains share one sample of origin, sequenced in a study of shared clonotypes between healthy human individuals. TCRdb's table, derived via immunoSEQ multiplex PCR, lists solely in-frame clones and lacks some. In the table there are 2.5 million or so clones, more than 80% of which are singletons. Input material: naive CD4+ T cells sorted from blood. Stated subset: CD45RA+ positively selected. The receptors shown here come from a man younger than 35 in good health.

This clone turned up a few times. This chain links TRBV19 with TRBJ2-2; D is perhaps TRBD2 (6 bases). Trimming stripped 7 bases from V and 5 bases from J, with 14 bases between. The CDR3 is 14 amino acids. CDR1 is LNHDA and CDR2 is SQIVND in the germline V gene (reference sequence). CDR3 coding DNA: TGTGCCAGTATACCGGGACTGGGGACCGGGGAGCTGTTTTTT. Translated, it gives CASIPGLGTGELFF.

This sequence joins TRBV5-1 and TRBJ2-1, with TRBD2 matching over 8 bases. Germline V lookup: CDR1 SGHRS, CDR2 YFSETQ. The CDR3 loop spans 15 amino acids. The trim removed 3 bases at V and 3 bases at J, leaving 5 bases unmatched. DNA for the CDR3: TGCGCCAGCAGCTCGGCAGCGGGAGACTACAATGAGCAGTTCTTC. Translation: CASSSAAGDYNEQFF.

This sequence joins TRBV2 and TRBJ2-1; TRBD1 agrees at 7 bases. The CDR3 contains 13 residues. The germline CDR1 and CDR2 sequences are SNHLY and FYNNEI. The J segment lost 1 base and the V segment lost 9 bases, leaving 3 bases of the junction unmatched. CDR3 bases: TGTGCCAGTCACAGGGGATCCTACAATGAGCAGTTCTTC. Protein: CASHRGSYNEQFF.

This clone was observed once. Other DNA sequences in the sample encode the same CDR3. The V and J genes are TRBV9 and TRBJ2-3; weak D call: TRBD2 (6 bases). CDR1 is SGDLS, CDR2 YYNGEE, per germline. The V end was cut by 0 bases, the J end by 3 bases, with 14 bases between. The CDR3 covers 16 residues. The CDR3 protein is CASSVGPGEGTDTQYF. CDR3 bases: TGTGCCAGCAGCGTAGGTCCGGGAGAGGGAACAGATACGCAGTATTTT.

A remark on this clone: This same CDR3 is encoded by further DNA sequences in the sample. CDR3 bases: TGTGCCAGCAGTCTTAGGTCCTATGGCTACACCTTC. Encoded protein: CASSLRSYGYTF. The chain is built from TRBV28 and TRBJ1-2; D not resolved. Trimming pared 5 bases from V and 4 bases from J, leaving 8 bases between. The CDR3 length is 12 residues. Germline V gives CDR1 MDHEN, CDR2 SYDVKM.

The chain recombines TRBV15 with TRBJ2-5; possible D gene TRBD2, 6 bases. The germline V and J ends were trimmed by 0 bases and 4 bases, with 9 bases remaining between them. The CDR3 contains 14 residues. Germline CDR1 LNHNV, CDR2 YYDKDF (reference sequence). The CDR3 spells CATSREGLLETQYF. In DNA, the CDR3 is TGTGCCACCAGCAGAGAGGGACTTTTAGAGACCCAGTACTTC. The whole variable domain, remainder taken from reference TRBV15 and TRBJ2-5, is DAMVIQNPRYQVTQFGKPVTLSCSQTLNHNVMYWYQQKSSQAPKLLFHYYDKDFNNEADTPDNFQSRRPNTSFCFLDIRSPGLGDTAMYLCATSREGLLETQYFGPGTRLLVL.

With respect to this clone: This CDR3 is also generated by other DNA sequences in the sample. The DNA of the CDR3 is TGTGCCAGCAGTGTGGGCGGGGAGCTGTTTTTT. Translated, it gives CASSVGGELFF. The J gene is TRBJ2-2, the V gene TRBV2; unclear D gene. The V end lost 4 bases, the J end lost 7 bases, and 4 bases lay between the germline ends. Germline CDR1 SNHLY, CDR2 FYNNEI. The CDR3 sequence is 11 residues long.

The chain links TRBV4-3 to TRBJ2-7; TRBD2 matches 9 bases. Germline-derived CDR1 and CDR2 are LGHNA and YSLEER. The V gene end was trimmed by 4 bases and the J gene end by 4 bases; junction bases not matched to a gene: 5. The CDR3 consists of 14 residues. CDR3 in DNA: TGCGCCAGCAGCCCGGGACTAGCAATGTACGAGCAGTACTTC. Protein sequence: CASSPGLAMYEQYF.

The chain has TRBV27 and TRBJ1-6; D remains ambiguous. CDR3 length equals 15 residues. Trimming cost V 5 bases and J 1 base, with 9 bases left between them. In germline, CDR1 is MNHEY, CDR2 SMNVEV (reference sequence). The CDR3 spells CASSPSVSYNSPLHF. In nucleotides, the CDR3 is TGTGCCAGCAGTCCGTCGGTTTCCTATAATTCACCCCTCCACTTT.

The genes are TRBV18 and TRBJ2-1; TRBD2 matches at 11 bases. The CDR3 contains 14 residues. The germline CDR1 and CDR2 sequences are KGHSH and LQKENI. J was trimmed by 10 bases and V by 6 bases; bases with no gene match: 8. This CDR3 reads CASSPSGRPPEQFF. DNA for the CDR3: TGTGCCAGCTCCCCTAGCGGGAGGCCTCCCGAGCAGTTCTTC.

The J gene is TRBJ1-2, the V gene TRBV28, with 8 bases that match TRBD1. J gave up 4 bases and V 4 bases, and 8 bases lay outside the gene matches. Germline V gives CDR1 MDHEN, CDR2 SYDVKM. The CDR3 totals 15 residues. The chain's CDR3 is CASSSTGEGPYGYTF. The CDR3 DNA sequence: TGTGCCAGCAGTTCGACAGGGGAAGGCCCCTATGGCTACACCTTC.

V and J are TRBV14 and TRBJ2-3; no reliable D call. CDR1 and CDR2 from the germline V gene are SGHDN and FVKESK. Trimming left V 1 base short and J 3 bases short, with 11 bases between. CDR3 length: 15 amino acids. CDR3 protein: CASSQGSLGTDTQYF. The CDR3 DNA follows: TGTGCCAGCAGCCAAGGGAGTTTAGGTACAGATACGCAGTATTTT.

The rearrangement uses TRBV5-1 and TRBJ2-7, with 7 bases identical to TRBD1. V was pared by 6 bases and J by 4 bases, with 10 bases of the junction left unmatched. The CDR3 extends over 14 amino acids. Germline assignment: CDR1 SGHRS and CDR2 YFSETQ. The CDR3 bases are TGCGCCAGCAATTCTGGGACAGAACCTTACGAGCAGTACTTC. Its translation: CASNSGTEPYEQYF.

The chain joins TRBV18 to TRBJ2-1; a weak D match, TRBD2 (5 bases). CDR1 and CDR2 (germline): KGHSH, LQKENI. V gave up 10 bases and J gave up 0 bases, with 16 bases separating them. This CDR3 is built from 15 residues. CDR3 in amino acids: CATKGEKRSYNEQFF. CDR3 sequence (DNA): TGTGCCACCAAGGGAGAGAAGCGCTCCTACAATGAGCAGTTCTTC.

The V call is TRBV18, the J call TRBJ2-7; no clear D. Trimming shortened V by 6 bases and J by 0 bases, and 9 bases separated the two germline ends. This CDR3 spans 13 amino acids. Germline V lookup: CDR1 KGHSH, CDR2 LQKENI. The CDR3 coding sequence is TGTGCCAGCTCCCTGGGGTTCTCCTACGAGCAGTACTTC. Its protein is CASSLGFSYEQYF.

The chain joins TRBV30 to TRBJ2-2; 9 bases are a match to TRBD1. V lost 0 bases, J lost 5 bases, and 7 bases stayed unmatched. Germline CDR1 reads GTSNPN; CDR2 reads SVGIG (reference sequence). The CDR3 is made up of 16 amino acids. CDR3 protein: CAWSVLGTGQTGELFF. For the CDR3, the DNA is TGTGCCTGGAGTGTTTTGGGGACAGGGCAAACCGGGGAGCTGTTTTTT. The full variable domain, its missing parts supplied by reference TRBV30 and TRBJ2-2, is SQTIHQWPATLVQPVGSPLSLECTVEGTSNPNLYWYRQAAGRGLQLLFYSVGIGQISSEVPQNLSASRPQDRQFILSSKKLLLSDSGFYLCAWSVLGTGQTGELFFGEGSRLTVL.

For this clone: Distinct nucleotide sequences in the sample also encode this CDR3. The J gene is TRBJ1-2, the V gene TRBV25-1; tentative D call: TRBD1 (5 bases). The CDR3 sequence is 14 residues long. Germline CDR1 is MGHDK and CDR2 is SYGVNS. Trimming removed 2 bases from V and 5 bases from J, with 12 bases in between. The CDR3 bases are TGTGCCAGCAGTGAAAGGGGCGGAAATTATGGCTACACCTTC. Its translation is CASSERGGNYGYTF.

V and J are TRBV28 and TRBJ1-3; the D is unclear. Trimming left V 10 bases short and J 2 bases short, with 6 bases between. Looked up from germline, CDR1 is MDHEN and CDR2 is SYDVKM. The CDR3 spans 11 residues. CDR3 sequence (DNA): TGTGCCACCTCCGCTGGAAACACCATATATTTT. Protein: CATSAGNTIYF.

The chain is built from TRBV7-2 and TRBJ2-2; TRBD2 aligns across 9 bases. Per the germline V gene, CDR1 is SGHTA and CDR2 is FQGNSA. This CDR3 is built from 14 residues. V trimming: 5 bases; J trimming: 6 bases; junction bases outside the gene matches: 4. CDR3 DNA sequence: TGTGCCAGCAGCGCCGTAGCGGGAGCCGGGGAGCTGTTTTTT. Its translation is CASSAVAGAGELFF.

This clone was seen only a few times. Other DNA sequences in the same sample also yield this CDR3. The chain combines TRBV5-4 with TRBJ2-3; D unclear. The CDR3 length is 12 residues. Germline V lookup: CDR1 SGHNT, CDR2 YYREEE (reference sequence). V was cut by 3 bases and J by 2 bases, with 4 bases left in between. DNA of the CDR3: TGTGCCAGCAGCTCAACCACAGATACGCAGTATTTT. Translating gives CASSSTTDTQYF.